The T cell receptor beta chain described here comes from a study of blood T cell repertoires in COVID-19. In the study overall: Sites across the United States, Italy and Spain contributed samples from acute and convalescent COVID-19. In each case, the material was cDNA or gDNA derived from T cells, B-cell-depleted T cells, or PBMCs.

Original methodology: Reference gene primer amplification gave estimated nucleated cell counts. Profiled with immunoSEQ multiplex PCR; TCRdb holds only in-frame clones, not every one. D and trimming come from the DNA, and the V and J calls and clone size come from that table. This table holds 9,200 or so clones, about 90% found once. The trim removed 6 bases at V and 2 bases at J, leaving 7 bases unmatched. Germline lookup yields CDR1 MNHEY and CDR2 SVGAGI. The CDR3 contains 14 residues. This clonotype originated in a man between 60 and 75 years old with acute or convalescent COVID-19. The sequencing sample was made of peripheral blood. This rearrangement joins TRBV6-5 to TRBJ2-7; 7 nucleotides agree with TRBD1. DNA for the CDR3: TGTGCCAGCAGATCCGGGACAGAAACCTACGAGCAGTACTTC. Its translation is CASRSGTETYEQYF.